This TCR beta chain was sequenced during a study of vaccination effects on CD4 cells after COVID-19. General study findings and limits: Mainly new clones induced by vaccination were found among post-vaccine spike-reactive clones in convalescents. Researchers reported few convalescent patients and no early post-infection timepoints in the study.

The germline V and J ends were trimmed by 2 bases and 4 bases, with 12 bases remaining between them. CDR1 and CDR2 (germline): SGHRS, YFSETQ. This CDR3 is 14 amino acids long. To note about this clone: Its antigen is not identified.

The ViraFEST assay expanded antigen-specific CD4+ T cells with viral peptide pools before sequencing. Once cultured for approximately ten days, the cells underwent separation to obtain CD4+ T cells. The person acquired a PCR-confirmed SARS-CoV-2 infection between March and December 2020. Half of the medium was exchanged for IL-2 medium on both days 3 and 7. TCRdb's copy holds only in-frame clones and misses some; the assay was immunoSEQ multiplex PCR. The sample has around 28,000 clones; approximately 62% are singletons. The source was CD4+ T cells from PBMCs cultured with SARS-CoV-2 spike peptides, collected before COVID-19 vaccination. V is TRBV5-1 and J is TRBJ1-2, with unresolved D. The sequence came from a human donor who had a prior SARS-CoV-2 infection. CDR3 loop: CASSLRTESYGYTF. The CDR3 DNA sequence: TGCGCCAGCAGCTTACGGACGGAAAGCTATGGCTACACCTTC.